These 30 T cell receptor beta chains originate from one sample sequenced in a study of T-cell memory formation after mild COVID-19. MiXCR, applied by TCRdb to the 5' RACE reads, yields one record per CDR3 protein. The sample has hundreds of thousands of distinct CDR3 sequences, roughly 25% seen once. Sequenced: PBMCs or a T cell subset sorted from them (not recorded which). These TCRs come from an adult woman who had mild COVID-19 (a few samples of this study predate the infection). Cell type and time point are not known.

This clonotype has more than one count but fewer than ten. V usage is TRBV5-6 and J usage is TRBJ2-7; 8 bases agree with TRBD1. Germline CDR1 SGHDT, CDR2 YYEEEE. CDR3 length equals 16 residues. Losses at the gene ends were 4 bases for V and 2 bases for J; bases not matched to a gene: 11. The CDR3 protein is CASSPTPGGGPYEQYF. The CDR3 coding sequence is TGTGCCAGCAGCCCAACCCCAGGGGGCGGCCCCTACGAGCAGTACTTC. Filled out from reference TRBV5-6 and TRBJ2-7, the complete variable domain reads DAGVTQSPTHLIKTRGQQVTLRCSPKSGHDTVSWYQQALGQGPQFIFQYYEEEERQRGNFPDRFSGHQFPNYSSELNVNALLLGDSALYLCASSPTPGGGPYEQYFGPGTRLTVT.

The CDR3 DNA sequence: TGTGCCAGCAGGTCATCAGGCTCCTATAATTCACCCCTCCACTTT. It is translated as CASRSSGSYNSPLHF. The chain is built from TRBV12-3 or TRBV12-4 and TRBJ1-6; D unresolved. Trimming took 6 bases from V and 0 from J, leaving 9 bases between them. The CDR3 extends over 15 amino acids.

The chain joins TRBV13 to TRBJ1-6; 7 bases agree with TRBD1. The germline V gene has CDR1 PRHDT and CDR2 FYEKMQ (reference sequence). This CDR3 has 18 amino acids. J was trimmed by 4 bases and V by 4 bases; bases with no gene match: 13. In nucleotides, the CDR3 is TGTGCCAGCAGCTCAAATGGACAGGCCGAACTATATAATTCACCCCTCCACTTT. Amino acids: CASSSNGQAELYNSPLHF.

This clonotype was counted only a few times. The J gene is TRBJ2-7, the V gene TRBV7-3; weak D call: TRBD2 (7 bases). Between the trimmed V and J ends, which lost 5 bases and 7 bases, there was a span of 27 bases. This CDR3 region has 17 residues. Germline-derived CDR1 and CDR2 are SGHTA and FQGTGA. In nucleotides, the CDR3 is TGTGCCAGCAGCCCCCTGGGGGGCGGGGGATTCACGGGGGAGCAGTACTTC. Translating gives CASSPLGGGGFTGEQYF.

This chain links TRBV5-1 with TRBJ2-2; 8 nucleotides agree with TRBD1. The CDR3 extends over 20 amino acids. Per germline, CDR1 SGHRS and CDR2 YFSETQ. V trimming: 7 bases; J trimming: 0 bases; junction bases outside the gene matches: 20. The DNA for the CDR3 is TGCGCCAGCCAACCAAAGATGGACAGGGTGGGGAACTCGAACACCGGGGAGCTGTTTTTT. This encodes CASQPKMDRVGNSNTGELFF.

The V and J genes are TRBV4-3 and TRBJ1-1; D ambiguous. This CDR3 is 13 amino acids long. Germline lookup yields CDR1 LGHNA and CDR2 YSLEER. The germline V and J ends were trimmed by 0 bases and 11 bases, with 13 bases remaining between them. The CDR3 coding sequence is TGCGCCAGCAGCCAAGAGAGGTACGCTATCGCTTTCTTT. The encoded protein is CASSQERYAIAFF.

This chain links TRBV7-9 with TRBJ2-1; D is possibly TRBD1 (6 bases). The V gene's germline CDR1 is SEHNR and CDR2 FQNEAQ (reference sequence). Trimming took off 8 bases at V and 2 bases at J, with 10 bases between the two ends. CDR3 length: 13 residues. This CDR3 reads CASGDKPYNEQFF. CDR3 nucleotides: TGTGCCAGCGGGGACAAGCCCTACAATGAGCAGTTCTTC.

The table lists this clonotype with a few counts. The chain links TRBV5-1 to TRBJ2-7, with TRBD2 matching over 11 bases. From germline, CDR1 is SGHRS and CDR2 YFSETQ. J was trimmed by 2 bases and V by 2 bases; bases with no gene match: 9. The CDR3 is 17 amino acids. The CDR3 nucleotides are TGCGCCAGCAGCTTTGGGACTAGCGGAAGCTTTGCCTACGAGCAGTACTTC. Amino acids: CASSFGTSGSFAYEQYF.

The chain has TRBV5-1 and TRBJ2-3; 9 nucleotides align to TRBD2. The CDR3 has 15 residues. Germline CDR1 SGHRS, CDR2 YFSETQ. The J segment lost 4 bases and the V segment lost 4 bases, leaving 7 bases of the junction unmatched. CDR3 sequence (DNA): TGCGCCAGCAGCCTGGGACTAGCATATTCAGATACGCAGTATTTT. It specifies CASSLGLAYSDTQYF.

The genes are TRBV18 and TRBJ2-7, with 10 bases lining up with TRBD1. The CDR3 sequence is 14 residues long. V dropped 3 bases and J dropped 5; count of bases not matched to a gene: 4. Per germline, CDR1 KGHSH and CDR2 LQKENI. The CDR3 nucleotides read TGTGCCAGCTCACCTGACAGGGGGCATCACGAGCAGTACTTC. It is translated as CASSPDRGHHEQYF.

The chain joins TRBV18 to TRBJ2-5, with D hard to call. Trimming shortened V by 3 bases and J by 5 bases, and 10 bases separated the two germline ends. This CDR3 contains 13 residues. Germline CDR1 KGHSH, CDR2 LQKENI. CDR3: CASSPDQSETQYF. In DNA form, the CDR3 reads TGTGCCAGCTCACCGGACCAGTCGGAGACCCAGTACTTC.

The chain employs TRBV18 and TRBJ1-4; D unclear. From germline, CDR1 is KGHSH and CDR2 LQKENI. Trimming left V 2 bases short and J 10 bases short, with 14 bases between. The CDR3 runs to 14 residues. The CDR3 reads CASSPGPQGGKLFF. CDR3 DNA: TGTGCCAGCTCACCAGGCCCGCAAGGCGGAAAACTGTTTTTT. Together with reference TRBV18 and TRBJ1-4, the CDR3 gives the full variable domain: NAGVMQNPRHLVRRRGQEARLRCSPMKGHSHVYWYRQLPEEGLKFMVYLQKENIIDESGMPKERFSAEFPKEGPSILRIQQVVRGDSAAYFCASSPGPQGGKLFFGSGTQLSVL.

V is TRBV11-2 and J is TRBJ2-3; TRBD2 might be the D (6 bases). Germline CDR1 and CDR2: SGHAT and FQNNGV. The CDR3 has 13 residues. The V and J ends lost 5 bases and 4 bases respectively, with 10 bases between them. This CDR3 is CASSIPGADTQYF. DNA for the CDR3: TGTGCCAGCAGCATCCCGGGAGCAGATACGCAGTATTTT.

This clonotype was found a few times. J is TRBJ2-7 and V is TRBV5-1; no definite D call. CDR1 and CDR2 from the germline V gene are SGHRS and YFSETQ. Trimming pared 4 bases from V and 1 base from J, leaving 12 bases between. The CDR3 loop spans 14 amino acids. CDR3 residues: CASSQLDRSYEQYF. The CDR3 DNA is TGCGCCAGCAGCCAACTGGACCGTTCCTACGAGCAGTACTTC.

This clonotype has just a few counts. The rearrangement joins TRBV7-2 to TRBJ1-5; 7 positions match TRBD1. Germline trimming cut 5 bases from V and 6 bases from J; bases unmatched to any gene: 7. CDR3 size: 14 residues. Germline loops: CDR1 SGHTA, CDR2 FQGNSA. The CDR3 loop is CASSMAGGGQPQHF. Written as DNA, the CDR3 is TGTGCCAGCAGCATGGCAGGGGGTGGTCAGCCCCAGCATTTT.

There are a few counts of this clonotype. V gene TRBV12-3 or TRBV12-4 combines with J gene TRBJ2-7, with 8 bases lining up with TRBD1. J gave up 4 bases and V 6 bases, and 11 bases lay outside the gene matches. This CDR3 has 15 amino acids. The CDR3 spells CASRELGTGLYEQYF. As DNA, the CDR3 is TGTGCCAGCAGAGAGCTGGGGACAGGTCTATACGAGCAGTACTTC.

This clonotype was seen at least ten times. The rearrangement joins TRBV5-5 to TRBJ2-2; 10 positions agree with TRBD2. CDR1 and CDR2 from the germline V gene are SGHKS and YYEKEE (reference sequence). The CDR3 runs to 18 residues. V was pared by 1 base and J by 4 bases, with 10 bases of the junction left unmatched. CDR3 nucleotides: TGTGCCAGCAGCTTGTTACTAGCGGGGCCGCTGGTCACCGGGGAGCTGTTTTTT. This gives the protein CASSLLLAGPLVTGELFF.

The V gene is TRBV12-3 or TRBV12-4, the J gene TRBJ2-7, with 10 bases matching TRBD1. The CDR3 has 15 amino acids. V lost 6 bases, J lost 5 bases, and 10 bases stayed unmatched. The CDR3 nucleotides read TGTGCCAGCAGGGACAGGGGGTTGGAGTATGACGAGCAGTACTTC. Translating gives CASRDRGLEYDEQYF.

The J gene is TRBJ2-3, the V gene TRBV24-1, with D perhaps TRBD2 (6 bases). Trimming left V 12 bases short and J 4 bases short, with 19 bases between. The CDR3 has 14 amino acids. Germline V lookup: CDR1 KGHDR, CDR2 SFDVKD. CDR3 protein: CAPRRGSPPDTQYF. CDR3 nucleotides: TGTGCCCCCCGTCGGGGGAGCCCCCCAGATACGCAGTATTTT.

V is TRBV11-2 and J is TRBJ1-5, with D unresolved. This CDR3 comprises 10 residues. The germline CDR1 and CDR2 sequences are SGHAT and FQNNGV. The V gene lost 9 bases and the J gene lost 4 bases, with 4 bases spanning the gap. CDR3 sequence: CARGNQPQHF. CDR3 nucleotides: TGTGCCAGAGGGAATCAGCCCCAGCATTTT. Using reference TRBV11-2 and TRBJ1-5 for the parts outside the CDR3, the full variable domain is EAGVAQSPRYKIIEKRQSVAFWCNPISGHATLYWYQQILGQGPKLLIQFQNNGVVDDSQLPKDRFSAERLKGVDSTLKIQPAKLEDSAVYLCARGNQPQHFGDGTRLSIL.

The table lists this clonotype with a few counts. CDR3 region: CASTAEGGMLETQYF. The CDR3 DNA reads as TGCGCCAGCACGGCAGAGGGAGGGATGTTGGAGACCCAGTACTTC. This sequence joins TRBV5-1 and TRBJ2-5, with 7 bases fitting TRBD2. Trimming cost V 6 bases and J 5 bases; bases outside gene matches: 13. The CDR3 runs to 15 residues. Germline V gives CDR1 SGHRS, CDR2 YFSETQ.

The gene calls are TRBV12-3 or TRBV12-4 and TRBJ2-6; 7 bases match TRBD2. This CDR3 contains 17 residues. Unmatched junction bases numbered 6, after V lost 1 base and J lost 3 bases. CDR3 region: CASSLGRGGDGANVLTF. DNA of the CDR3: TGTGCCAGCAGTTTAGGTCGGGGAGGGGATGGGGCCAACGTCCTGACTTTC.

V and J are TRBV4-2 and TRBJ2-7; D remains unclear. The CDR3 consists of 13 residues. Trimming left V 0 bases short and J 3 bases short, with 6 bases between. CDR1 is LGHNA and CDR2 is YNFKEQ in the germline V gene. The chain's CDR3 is CASSQEGLYEQYF. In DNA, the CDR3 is TGTGCCAGCAGCCAAGAGGGTCTCTACGAGCAGTACTTC.

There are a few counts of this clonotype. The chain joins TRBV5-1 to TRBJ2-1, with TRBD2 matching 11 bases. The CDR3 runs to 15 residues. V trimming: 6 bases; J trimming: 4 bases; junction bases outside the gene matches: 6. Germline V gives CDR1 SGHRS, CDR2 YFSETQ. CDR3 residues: CASNLAGGSYNEQFF. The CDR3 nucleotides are TGCGCCAGCAACTTAGCGGGGGGGTCATACAATGAGCAGTTCTTC. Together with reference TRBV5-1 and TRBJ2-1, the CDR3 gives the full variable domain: KAGVTQTPRYLIKTRGQQVTLSCSPISGHRSVSWYQQTPGQGLQFLFEYFSETQRNKGNFPGRFSGRQFSNSRSEMNVSTLELGDSALYLCASNLAGGSYNEQFFGPGTRLTVL.

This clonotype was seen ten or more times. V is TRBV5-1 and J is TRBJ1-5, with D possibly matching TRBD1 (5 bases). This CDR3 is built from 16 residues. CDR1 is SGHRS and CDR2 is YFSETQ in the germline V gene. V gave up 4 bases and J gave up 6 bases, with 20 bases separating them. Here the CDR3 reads CASSVIRELGSQPQHF. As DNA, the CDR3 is TGCGCCAGCAGCGTTATCAGGGAGTTGGGTAGTCAGCCCCAGCATTTT.

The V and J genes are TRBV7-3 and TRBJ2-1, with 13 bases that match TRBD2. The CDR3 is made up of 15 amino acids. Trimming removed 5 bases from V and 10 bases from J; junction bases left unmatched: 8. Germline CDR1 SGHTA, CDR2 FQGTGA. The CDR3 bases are TGTGCCAGCAGCGGTGGACTAGCGGGAGACTCGGAGCAGTTCTTC. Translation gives CASSGGLAGDSEQFF.

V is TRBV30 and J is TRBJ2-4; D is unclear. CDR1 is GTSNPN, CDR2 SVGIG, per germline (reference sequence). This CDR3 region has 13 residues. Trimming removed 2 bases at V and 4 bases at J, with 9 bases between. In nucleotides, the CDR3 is TGTGCCTGGAGTCATGGGCAGAAAAACATTCAGTACTTC. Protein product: CAWSHGQKNIQYF.

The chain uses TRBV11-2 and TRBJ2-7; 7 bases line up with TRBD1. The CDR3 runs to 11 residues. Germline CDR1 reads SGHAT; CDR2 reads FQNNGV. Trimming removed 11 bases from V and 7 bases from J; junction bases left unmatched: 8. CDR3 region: CAVWDRGEQYF. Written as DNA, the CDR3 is TGTGCCGTCTGGGACAGAGGGGAGCAGTACTTC.

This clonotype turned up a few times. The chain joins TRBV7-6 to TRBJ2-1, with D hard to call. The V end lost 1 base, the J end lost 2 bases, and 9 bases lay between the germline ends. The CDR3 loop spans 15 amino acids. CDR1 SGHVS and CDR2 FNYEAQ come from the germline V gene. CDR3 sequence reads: CASSLGKLAYNEQFF. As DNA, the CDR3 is TGTGCCAGCAGCTTAGGGAAGTTAGCCTACAATGAGCAGTTCTTC.

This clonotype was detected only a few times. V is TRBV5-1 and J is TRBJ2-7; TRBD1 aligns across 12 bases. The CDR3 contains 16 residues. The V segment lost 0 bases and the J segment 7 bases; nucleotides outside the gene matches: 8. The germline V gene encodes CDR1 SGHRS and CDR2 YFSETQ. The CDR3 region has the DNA TGCGCCAGCAGCTTGGGAGTGGGACAGGGGGCTTTTGAGCAGTACTTC. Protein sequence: CASSLGVGQGAFEQYF.